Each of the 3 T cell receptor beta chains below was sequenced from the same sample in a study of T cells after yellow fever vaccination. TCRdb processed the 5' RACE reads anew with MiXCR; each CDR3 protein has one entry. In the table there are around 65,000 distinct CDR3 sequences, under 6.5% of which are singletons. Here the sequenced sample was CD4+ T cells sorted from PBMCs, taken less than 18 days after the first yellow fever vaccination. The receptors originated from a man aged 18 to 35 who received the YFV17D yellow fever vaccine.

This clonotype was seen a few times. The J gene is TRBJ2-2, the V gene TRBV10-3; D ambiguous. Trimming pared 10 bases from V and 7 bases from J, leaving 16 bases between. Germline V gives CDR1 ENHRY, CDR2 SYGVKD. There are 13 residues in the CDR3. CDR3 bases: TGTGCCACCCAAGAGTCAGCCTTCGGGGAGCTGTTTTTT. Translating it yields CATQESAFGELFF.

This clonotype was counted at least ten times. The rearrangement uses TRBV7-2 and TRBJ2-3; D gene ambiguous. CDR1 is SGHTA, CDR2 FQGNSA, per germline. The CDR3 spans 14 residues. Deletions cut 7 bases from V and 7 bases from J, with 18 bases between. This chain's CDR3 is CASTRTSPSYTQYF. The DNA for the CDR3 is TGTGCCAGCACCCGGACGAGCCCATCTTATACGCAGTATTTT.

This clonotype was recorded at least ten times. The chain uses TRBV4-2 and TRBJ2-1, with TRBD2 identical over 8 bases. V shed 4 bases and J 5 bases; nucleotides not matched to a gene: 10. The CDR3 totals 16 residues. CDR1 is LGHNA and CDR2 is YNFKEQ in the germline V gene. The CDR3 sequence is CASSREVLAGNNEQFF. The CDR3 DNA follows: TGTGCCAGCAGCCGAGAGGTCCTAGCGGGTAACAATGAGCAGTTCTTC.